Listed below are T cell receptor beta chains from one sample, sequenced in a study of a mutant IDH1 vaccine in newly diagnosed glioma. Their antigens are not known. Sequenced by immunoSEQ multiplex PCR; TCRdb stores in-frame clones only, minus some. This repertoire shows around 9,700 clones, more than 70% found once; its top ten account for roughly 5.2%. The input for sequencing was PBMCs, taken from a glioma patient whose treatment included an IDH1 peptide vaccine. The receptor set was obtained from a woman aged 40 to 50 with glioma. Some clones in this sample may be carry-over from other donors' samples. The CDR3 runs from the conserved cysteine through the conserved F or W. A D gene is named only where the DNA matches it firmly. Not all rows give a size; the values are once, few, many and, for expanded clones, a class.

NA TRBJ2-7 TRBV19 TRBD2 TGTGCCAGTAGTGCCTCTAGCGGGGATGGCTACGAGCAGTACTTC CASSASSGDGYEQYF
NA TRBJ1-1 TRBV18 NA TGTGCCAGCTCACCACCGAGTCGGAACACTGAAGCTTTCTTT CASSPPSRNTEAFF
NA TRBJ1-1 TRBV5-1 NA TGCGCCAGCAGTCAGACAGCGTCTGAAGCTTTCTTT CASSQTASEAFF
once TRBJ1-2 TRBV6-5 TRBD1 TGTGCCACCCGAGAGGGGGCTGGTGGCTACACCTTC CATREGAGGYTF
NA TRBJ2-2 TRBV6-1 NA TGTGCCAGCAGAAGGACAGCCTCGGGCACCGGGGAGCTGTTTTTT CASRRTASGTGELFF
NA TRBJ2-2 TRBV27 NA TGTGCCAGCACAGGGACCGCGAAAACCGGGGAGCTGTTTTTT CASTGTAKTGELFF
NA TRBJ2-2 TRBV19 NA TGTGCCAGTAGTACTATCGGAGGGTCTGACACCGGGGAGCTGTTTTTT CASSTIGGSDTGELFF
NA TRBJ2-1 TRBV15 NA TGTGCCACCAGCAGAGATGAACCGCTCGGCAATGAGCAGTTCTTC CATSRDEPLGNEQFF
NA TRBJ1-1 TRBV29-1 TRBD1 TGCAGCGTTGCTCCGGGACAGGGGGAAGCTTTCTTT CSVAPGQGEAFF
NA TRBJ2-7 TRBV6-1 NA TGTGCCAGCAGTGGGGCGGGGCGGGGCTACGAGCAGTACTTC CASSGAGRGYEQYF
NA TRBJ1-5 TRBV4-1 NA TGCGCCAGCAGCCTCCAGACATCTGTTAATCAGCCCCAGCATTTT CASSLQTSVNQPQHF
few TRBJ1-1 TRBV11-3 NA TGTGCCAGCAGCTTAGTGTACAGAGCTGAAGCTTTCTTT CASSLVYRAEAFF
NA TRBJ2-7 TRBV27 TRBD1 TGTGCCAGCAGTTTGGGACAGTTCTACGAGCAGTACTTC CASSLGQFYEQYF
NA TRBJ1-4 TRBV6-4 NA TGTGCCAGCAGTGAATTGGGTATTCACGGATCCTATGAAAAACTGTTTTTT CASSELGIHGSYEKLFF
NA TRBJ2-1 TRBV7-9 NA TGTGCCAGCAGCTCATCCCGCCCCGATTCCTACAATGAGCAGTTCTTC CASSSSRPDSYNEQFF
NA TRBJ2-3 TRBV9 NA TGTGCCAGCAGCGTAGGAGTGCGGGATAGCACAGATACGCAGTATTTT CASSVGVRDSTDTQYF
NA TRBJ2-1 TRBV4-2 TRBD2 TGTGCCAGCAGCCAAGGACTAGCGGAGAGCAATGAGCAGTTCTTC CASSQGLAESNEQFF
NA TRBJ2-5 TRBV6-6 TRBD2 TGTGCCAGCAGAATAACCGGACTAGCAGGGGAGACCCAGTACTTC CASRITGLAGETQYF
NA TRBJ2-7 TRBV28 NA TGTGCCAGCAGTCCCCACCACAGCTACGAGCAGTACTTC CASSPHHSYEQYF
once TRBJ2-1 TRBV7-9 TRBD1 TGTGCCAGCAGCGCGTCAGGGGGAGTTAGAAATGAGCAGTTCTTC CASSASGGVRNEQFF
few TRBJ1-1 TRBV5-4 NA TGTGCCAGCAGTACAGGGCTCGGTGAAGCTTTCTTT CASSTGLGEAFF
NA TRBJ1-6 TRBV5-4 NA TGTGCCAGCAGCTTGTTTGGGGCAAATTCACCCCTCCACTTT CASSLFGANSPLHF
NA TRBJ2-5 TRBV6-6 NA TGTGCCAGCAGCCGTGCACCGGGGTCCGGGGCCCAGTACTTC CASSRAPGSGAQYF
few TRBJ1-5 TRBV19 TRBD1 TGTGCCAGTACCCCGGACAGGGGGCACCAGCCCCAGCATTTT CASTPDRGHQPQHF
NA TRBJ2-7 TRBV7-8 NA TGTGCCAGCAGCTTAGAATACGAGCAGTACTTC CASSLEYEQYF
NA TRBJ2-2 TRBV29-1 NA TGCAGCGCCACTGGGGGAAAGACCGGGGAGCTGTTTTTT CSATGGKTGELFF